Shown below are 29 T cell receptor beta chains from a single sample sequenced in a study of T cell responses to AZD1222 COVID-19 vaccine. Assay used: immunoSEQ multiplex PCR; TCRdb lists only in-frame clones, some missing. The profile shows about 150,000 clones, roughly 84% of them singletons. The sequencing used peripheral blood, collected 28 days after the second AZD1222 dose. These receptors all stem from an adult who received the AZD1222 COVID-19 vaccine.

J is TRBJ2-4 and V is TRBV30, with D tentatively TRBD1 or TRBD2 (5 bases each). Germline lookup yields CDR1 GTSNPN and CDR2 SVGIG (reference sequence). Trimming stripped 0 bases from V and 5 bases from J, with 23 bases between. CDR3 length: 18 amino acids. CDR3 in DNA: TGTGCCTGGAGTGTACGGAAAAACCTGGGGCAGGGAGAAAACATTCAGTACTTC. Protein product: CAWSVRKNLGQGENIQYF.

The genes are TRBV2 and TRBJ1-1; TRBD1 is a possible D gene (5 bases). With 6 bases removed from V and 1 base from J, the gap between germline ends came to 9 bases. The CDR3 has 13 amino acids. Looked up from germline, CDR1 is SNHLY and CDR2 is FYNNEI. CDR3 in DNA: TGTGCCAGCAGGATCGACAGGAACACTGAAGCTTTCTTT. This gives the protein CASRIDRNTEAFF.

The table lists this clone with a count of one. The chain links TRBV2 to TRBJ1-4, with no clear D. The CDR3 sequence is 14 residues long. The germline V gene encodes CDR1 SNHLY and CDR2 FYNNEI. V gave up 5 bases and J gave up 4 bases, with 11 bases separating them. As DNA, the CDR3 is TGTGCCAGCAGTTCACAAACAAGTAATGAAAAACTGTTTTTT. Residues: CASSSQTSNEKLFF.

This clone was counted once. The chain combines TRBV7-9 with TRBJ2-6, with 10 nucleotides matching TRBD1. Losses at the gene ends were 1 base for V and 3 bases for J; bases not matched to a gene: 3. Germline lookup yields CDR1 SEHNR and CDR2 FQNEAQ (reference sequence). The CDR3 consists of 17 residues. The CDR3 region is CASSLGQGAFGANVLTF. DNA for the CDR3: TGTGCCAGCAGCTTAGGACAGGGGGCGTTTGGGGCCAACGTCCTGACTTTC. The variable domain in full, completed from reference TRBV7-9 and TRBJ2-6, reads DTGVSQNPRHKITKRGQNVTFRCDPISEHNRLYWYRQTLGQGPEFLTYFQNEAQLEKSRLLSDRFSAERPKGSFSTLEIQRTEQGDSAMYLCASSLGQGAFGANVLTFGAGSRLTVL.

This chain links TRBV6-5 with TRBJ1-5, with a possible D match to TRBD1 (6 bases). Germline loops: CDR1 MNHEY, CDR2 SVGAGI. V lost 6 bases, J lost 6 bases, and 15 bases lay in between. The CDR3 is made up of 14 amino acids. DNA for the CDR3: TGTGCCAGCAGCCCCTACAGGGCGGGTCAGCCCCAGCATTTT. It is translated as CASSPYRAGQPQHF.

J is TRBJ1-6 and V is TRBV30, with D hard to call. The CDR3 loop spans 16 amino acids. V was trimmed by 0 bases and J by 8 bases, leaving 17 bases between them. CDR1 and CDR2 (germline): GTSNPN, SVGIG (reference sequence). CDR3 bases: TGTGCCTGGAGTGTACTCTTATTGGCCTCGGATTCACCCCTCCACTTT. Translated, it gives CAWSVLLLASDSPLHF. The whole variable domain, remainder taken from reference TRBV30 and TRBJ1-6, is SQTIHQWPATLVQPVGSPLSLECTVEGTSNPNLYWYRQAAGRGLQLLFYSVGIGQISSEVPQNLSASRPQDRQFILSSKKLLLSDSGFYLCAWSVLLLASDSPLHFGNGTRLTVT.

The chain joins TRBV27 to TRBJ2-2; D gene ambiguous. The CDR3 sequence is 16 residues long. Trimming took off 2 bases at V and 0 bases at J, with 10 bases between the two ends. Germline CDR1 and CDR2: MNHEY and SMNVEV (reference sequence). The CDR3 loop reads CASSLIYSANTGELFF. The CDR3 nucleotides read TGTGCCAGCAGTTTAATCTATTCGGCGAACACCGGGGAGCTGTTTTTT.

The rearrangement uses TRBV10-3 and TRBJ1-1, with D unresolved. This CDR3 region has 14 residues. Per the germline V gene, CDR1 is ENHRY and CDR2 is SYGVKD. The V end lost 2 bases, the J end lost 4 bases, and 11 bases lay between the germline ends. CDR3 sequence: CAISEGGRVTEAFF. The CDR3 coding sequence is TGTGCCATCAGTGAGGGAGGCCGAGTCACTGAAGCTTTCTTT.

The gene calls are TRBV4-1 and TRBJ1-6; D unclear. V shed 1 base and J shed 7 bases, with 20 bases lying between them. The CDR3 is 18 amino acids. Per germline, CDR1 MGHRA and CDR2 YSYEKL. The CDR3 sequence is CASSQGIGLWQRNSPLHF. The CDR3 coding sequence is TGCGCCAGCAGCCAAGGAATTGGCCTCTGGCAGAGGAATTCACCCCTCCACTTT.

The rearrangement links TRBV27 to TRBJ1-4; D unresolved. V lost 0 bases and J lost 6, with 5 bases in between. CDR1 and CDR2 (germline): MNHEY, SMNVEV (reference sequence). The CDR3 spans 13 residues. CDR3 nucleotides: TGTGCCAGCAGTTTATCGTCATATGAAAAACTGTTTTTT. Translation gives CASSLSSYEKLFF.

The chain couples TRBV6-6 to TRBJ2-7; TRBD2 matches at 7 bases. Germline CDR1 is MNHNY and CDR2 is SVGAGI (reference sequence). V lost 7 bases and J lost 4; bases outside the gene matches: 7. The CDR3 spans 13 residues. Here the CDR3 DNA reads TGTGCCAGCACCGTAACCGGGGGGTACGAGCAGTACTTC. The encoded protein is CASTVTGGYEQYF.

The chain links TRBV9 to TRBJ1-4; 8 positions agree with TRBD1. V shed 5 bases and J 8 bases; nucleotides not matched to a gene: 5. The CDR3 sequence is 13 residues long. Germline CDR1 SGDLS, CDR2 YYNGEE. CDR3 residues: CASSLDRGEKLFF. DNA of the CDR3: TGTGCCAGCAGTTTAGACAGGGGCGAAAAACTGTTTTTT.

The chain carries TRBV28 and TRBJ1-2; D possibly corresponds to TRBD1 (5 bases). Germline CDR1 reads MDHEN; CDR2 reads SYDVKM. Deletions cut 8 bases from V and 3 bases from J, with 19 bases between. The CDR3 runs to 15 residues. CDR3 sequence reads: CASGRGTNRDYGYTF. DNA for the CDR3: TGTGCCAGCGGTCGAGGGACGAATAGGGACTATGGCTACACCTTC.

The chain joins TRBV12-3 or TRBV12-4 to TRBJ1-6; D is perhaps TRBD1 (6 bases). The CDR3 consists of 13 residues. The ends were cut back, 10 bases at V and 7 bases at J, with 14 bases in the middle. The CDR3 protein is CATSPGANSPLHF. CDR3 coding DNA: TGTGCCACCTCCCCAGGGGCGAATTCACCCCTCCACTTT.

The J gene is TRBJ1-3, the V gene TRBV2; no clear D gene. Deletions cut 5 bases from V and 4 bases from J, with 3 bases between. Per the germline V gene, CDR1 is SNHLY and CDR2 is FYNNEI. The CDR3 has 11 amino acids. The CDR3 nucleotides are TGTGCCAGCAGTCGGGGAAACACCATATATTTT. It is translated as CASSRGNTIYF.

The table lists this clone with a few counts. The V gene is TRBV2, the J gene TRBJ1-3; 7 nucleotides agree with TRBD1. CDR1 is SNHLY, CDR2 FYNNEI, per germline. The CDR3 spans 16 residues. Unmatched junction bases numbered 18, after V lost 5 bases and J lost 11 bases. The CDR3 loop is CASSPEGAAWWSPIYF. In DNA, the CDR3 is TGTGCCAGCAGTCCGGAGGGGGCCGCGTGGTGGTCCCCCATATATTTT.

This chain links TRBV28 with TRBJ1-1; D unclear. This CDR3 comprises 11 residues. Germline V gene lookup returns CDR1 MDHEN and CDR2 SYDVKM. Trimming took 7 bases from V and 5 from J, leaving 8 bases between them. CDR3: CASTGWTEAFF. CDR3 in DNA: TGTGCCAGCACCGGATGGACTGAAGCTTTCTTT.

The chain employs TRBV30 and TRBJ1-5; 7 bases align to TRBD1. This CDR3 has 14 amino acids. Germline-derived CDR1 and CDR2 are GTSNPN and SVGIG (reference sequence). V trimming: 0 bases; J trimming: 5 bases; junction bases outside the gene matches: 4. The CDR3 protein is CAWSVGQGDQPQHF. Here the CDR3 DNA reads TGTGCCTGGAGTGTAGGGCAGGGGGATCAGCCCCAGCATTTT.

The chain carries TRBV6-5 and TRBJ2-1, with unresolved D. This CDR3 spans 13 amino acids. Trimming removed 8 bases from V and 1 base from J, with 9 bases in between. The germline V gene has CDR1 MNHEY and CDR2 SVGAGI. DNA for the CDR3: TGTGCCAGCCGTAGAGGATCCTACAATGAGCAGTTCTTC. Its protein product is CASRRGSYNEQFF.

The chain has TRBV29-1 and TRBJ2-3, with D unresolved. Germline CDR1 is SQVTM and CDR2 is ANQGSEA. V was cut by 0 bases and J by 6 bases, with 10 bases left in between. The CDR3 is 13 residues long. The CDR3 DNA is TGCAGCGTTGAAGATCCGCGCGCCGATACGCAGTATTTT. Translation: CSVEDPRADTQYF.

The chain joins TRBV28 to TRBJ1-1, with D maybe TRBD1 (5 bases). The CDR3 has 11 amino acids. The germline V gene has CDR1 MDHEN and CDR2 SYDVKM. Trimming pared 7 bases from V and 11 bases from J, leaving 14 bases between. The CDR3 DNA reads TGTGCCAGCATCAGGGTCCCCCATGCTTTCTTT. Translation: CASIRVPHAFF.

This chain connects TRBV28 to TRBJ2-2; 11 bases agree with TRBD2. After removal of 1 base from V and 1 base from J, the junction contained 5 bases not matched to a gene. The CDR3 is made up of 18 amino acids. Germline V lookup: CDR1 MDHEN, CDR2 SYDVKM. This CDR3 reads CASSLYTSGGLNTGELFF. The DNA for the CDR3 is TGTGCCAGCAGTTTATATACTAGCGGGGGCCTGAACACCGGGGAGCTGTTTTTT.

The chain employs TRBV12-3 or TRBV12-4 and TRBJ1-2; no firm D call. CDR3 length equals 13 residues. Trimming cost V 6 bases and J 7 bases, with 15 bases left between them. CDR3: CASSYSRYRGYTF. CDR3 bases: TGTGCCAGCAGCTATAGTCGTTATCGTGGCTACACCTTC.

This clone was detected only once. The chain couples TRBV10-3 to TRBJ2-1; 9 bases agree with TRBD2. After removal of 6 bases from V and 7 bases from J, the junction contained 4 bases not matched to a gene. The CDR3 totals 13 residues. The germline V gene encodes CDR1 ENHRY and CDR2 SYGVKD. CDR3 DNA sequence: TGTGCCATCAGCCCTACTAGCGGGAATGAGCAGTTCTTC. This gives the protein CAISPTSGNEQFF.

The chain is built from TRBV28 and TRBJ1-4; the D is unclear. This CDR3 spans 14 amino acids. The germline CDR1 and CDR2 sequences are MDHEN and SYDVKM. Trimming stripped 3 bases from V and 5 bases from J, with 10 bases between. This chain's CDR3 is CASSLWGGNEKLFF. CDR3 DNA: TGTGCCAGCAGTTTGTGGGGAGGGAATGAAAAACTGTTTTTT.

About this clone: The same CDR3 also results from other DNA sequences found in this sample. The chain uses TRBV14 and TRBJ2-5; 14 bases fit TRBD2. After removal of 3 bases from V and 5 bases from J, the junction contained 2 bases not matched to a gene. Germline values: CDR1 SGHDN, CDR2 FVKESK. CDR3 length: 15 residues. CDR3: CASSQGLAGVETQYF. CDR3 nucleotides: TGTGCCAGCAGCCAGGGACTAGCGGGAGTCGAGACCCAGTACTTC.

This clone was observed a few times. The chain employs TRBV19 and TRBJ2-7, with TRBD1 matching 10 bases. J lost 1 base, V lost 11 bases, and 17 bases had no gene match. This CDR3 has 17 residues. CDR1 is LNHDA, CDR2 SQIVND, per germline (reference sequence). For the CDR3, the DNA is TGTGCCCCTGGGGGGGGACAGGGGATCGGAGGGTCCTACGAGCAGTACTTC. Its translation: CAPGGGQGIGGSYEQYF.

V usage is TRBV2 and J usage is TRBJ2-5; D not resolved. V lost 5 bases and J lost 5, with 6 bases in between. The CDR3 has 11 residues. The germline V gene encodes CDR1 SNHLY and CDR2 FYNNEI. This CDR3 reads CASSYTETQYF. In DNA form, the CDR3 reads TGTGCCAGCAGTTACACTGAGACCCAGTACTTC.

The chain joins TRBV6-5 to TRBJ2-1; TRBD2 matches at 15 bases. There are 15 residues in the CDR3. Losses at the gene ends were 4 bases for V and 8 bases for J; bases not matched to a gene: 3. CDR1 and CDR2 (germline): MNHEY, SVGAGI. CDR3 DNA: TGTGCCAGCAGTTTGGGACTAGCGGGAGGCTATGAGCAGTTCTTC. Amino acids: CASSLGLAGGYEQFF.